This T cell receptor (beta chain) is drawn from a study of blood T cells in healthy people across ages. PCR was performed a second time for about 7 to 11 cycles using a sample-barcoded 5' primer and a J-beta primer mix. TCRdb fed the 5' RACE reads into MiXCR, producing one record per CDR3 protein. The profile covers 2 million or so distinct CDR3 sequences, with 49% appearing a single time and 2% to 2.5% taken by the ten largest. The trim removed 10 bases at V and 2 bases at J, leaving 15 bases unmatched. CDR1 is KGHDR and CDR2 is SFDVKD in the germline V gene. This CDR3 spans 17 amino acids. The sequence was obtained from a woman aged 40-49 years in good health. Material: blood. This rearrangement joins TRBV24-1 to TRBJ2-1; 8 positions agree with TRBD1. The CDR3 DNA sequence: TGTGCCACGGCGCAGCAGGGGGCCCCGGCCCCCTACAATGAGCAGTTCTTC. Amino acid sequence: CATAQQGAPAPYNEQFF.